These T cell receptor beta chains were read from a single sample in a study of Graves' ophthalmopathy and Graves' hyperthyroidism. MiXCR, applied by TCRdb to the multiplex PCR reads, yields one record per CDR3 protein. The repertoire consists of 300,000 to 400,000 distinct CDR3 sequences, with approximately 17% occurring once and the leading ten covering approximately 2.4%. Sequenced: peripheral blood. All receptors come from an adult woman with stable Graves' hyperthyroidism. The CDR3 runs from the conserved cysteine through the conserved F or W. D genes are given only for firm matches. Some rows mark clone size as missing; the rest say once, few, many or name a class of expanded clone.

CDR3aa: CASSFSSGGEAFF
CDR3nt: TGTGCCAGCAGTTTCTCGTCAGGAGGGGAAGCTTTCTTT
v_gene: TRBV27
d_gene: -
len: 13
j_gene: TRBJ1-1
abundance: many

CDR3aa: CASRGRMNTEAFF
CDR3nt: TGTGCCAGCAGAGGACGGATGAACACTGAAGCTTTCTTT
v_gene: TRBV12-3/TRBV12-4
d_gene: -
len: 13
j_gene: TRBJ1-1
abundance: many

CDR3aa: CSARDPAGVLEQYF
CDR3nt: TGCAGTGCTAGAGATCCGGCGGGAGTCCTCGAGCAGTACTTC
v_gene: TRBV20-1
d_gene: TRBD2
len: 14
j_gene: TRBJ2-7
abundance: many

CDR3aa: CASSLTQDTGELFF
CDR3nt: TGTGCCAGCAGCCTAACACAAGACACCGGGGAGCTGTTTTTT
v_gene: TRBV11-3
d_gene: -
len: 14
j_gene: TRBJ2-2
abundance: many

CDR3aa: CASKTYTGGNGYTF
CDR3nt: TGTGCCAGTAAAACTTACACAGGGGGAAATGGCTACACCTTC
v_gene: TRBV19
d_gene: TRBD1
len: 14
j_gene: TRBJ1-2
abundance: many

CDR3aa: CSATVSRSGNTIYF
CDR3nt: TGCAGTGCTACGGTCTCCCGCTCTGGAAACACCATATATTTT
v_gene: TRBV20-1
d_gene: -
len: 14
j_gene: TRBJ1-3
abundance: -

CDR3aa: CSVIRGLRNIQYF
CDR3nt: TGCAGCGTTATCCGGGGGCTCAGAAACATTCAGTACTTC
v_gene: TRBV29-1
d_gene: -
len: 13
j_gene: TRBJ2-4
abundance: -

CDR3aa: CSAREGTLYSNQPQHF
CDR3nt: TGCAGTGCTAGAGAGGGGACACTTTATAGCAATCAGCCCCAGCATTTT
v_gene: TRBV20-1
d_gene: -
len: 16
j_gene: TRBJ1-5
abundance: many

CDR3aa: CATNRRGLSGNTIYF
CDR3nt: TGTGCCACCAATAGAAGGGGGCTCTCTGGAAACACCATATATTTT
v_gene: TRBV28
d_gene: TRBD1
len: 15
j_gene: TRBJ1-3
abundance: many

CDR3aa: CSASGGTKNIKYF
CDR3nt: TGCAGTGCTAGTGGAGGGACCAAAAACATTAAGTACTTC
v_gene: TRBV20-1
d_gene: -
len: 13
j_gene: TRBJ2-4
abundance: many

CDR3aa: CASKMVPRDTQYF
CDR3nt: TGTGCCAGCAAAATGGTCCCGCGAGATACGCAGTATTTT
v_gene: TRBV2
d_gene: -
len: 13
j_gene: TRBJ2-3
abundance: few

CDR3aa: CASSQGTEKNTEAFF
CDR3nt: TGTGCCAGCAGTCAAGGGACAGAGAAGAACACTGAAGCTTTCTTT
v_gene: TRBV6-2/TRBV6-3
d_gene: TRBD1
len: 15
j_gene: TRBJ1-1
abundance: -

CDR3aa: CSARESTTYEQYF
CDR3nt: TGCAGTGCTAGAGAATCTACTACGTACGAGCAGTACTTC
v_gene: TRBV20-1
d_gene: -
len: 13
j_gene: TRBJ2-7
abundance: many

CDR3aa: CASSSLDNPEQPQHF
CDR3nt: TGTGCCAGCAGTTCCCTAGACAACCCGGAGCAGCCCCAGCATTTT
v_gene: TRBV12-3/TRBV12-4
d_gene: -
len: 15
j_gene: TRBJ1-5
abundance: -

CDR3aa: CASSVHSGGLRDYEQYF
CDR3nt: TGTGCCAGCAGCGTCCATAGCGGGGGGCTTCGGGACTACGAGCAGTACTTC
v_gene: TRBV11-2
d_gene: TRBD2
len: 17
j_gene: TRBJ2-7
abundance: -

CDR3aa: CASSPWGTSGRYEQYF
CDR3nt: TGTGCCAGCAGCCCCTGGGGGACTAGCGGGAGGTACGAGCAGTACTTC
v_gene: TRBV13
d_gene: TRBD2
len: 16
j_gene: TRBJ2-7
abundance: many

CDR3aa: CASSIAGTSGLNTGELFF
CDR3nt: TGTGCCAGCAGCATAGCCGGGACTAGCGGGTTGAACACCGGGGAGCTGTTTTTT
v_gene: TRBV5-5
d_gene: TRBD2
len: 18
j_gene: TRBJ2-2
abundance: -

CDR3aa: CSAPLDFFGYTF
CDR3nt: TGCAGTGCCCCCCTGGACTTTTTTGGCTACACCTTC
v_gene: TRBV20-1
d_gene: -
len: 12
j_gene: TRBJ1-2
abundance: many

CDR3aa: CASSLGTSGSNDEQYF
CDR3nt: TGTGCCAGCAGCCTAGGGACTAGCGGGAGCAACGACGAGCAGTACTTC
v_gene: TRBV3-1
d_gene: TRBD2
len: 16
j_gene: TRBJ2-7
abundance: many

CDR3aa: CASSEYGLGELFF
CDR3nt: TGTGCCAGCAGTGAATATGGGCTCGGGGAGCTGTTTTTT
v_gene: TRBV25-1
d_gene: -
len: 13
j_gene: TRBJ2-2
abundance: many

CDR3aa: CASAKAGVGQPQHF
CDR3nt: TGTGCCAGCGCTAAGGCAGGGGTGGGTCAGCCCCAGCATTTT
v_gene: TRBV28
d_gene: -
len: 14
j_gene: TRBJ1-5
abundance: -

CDR3aa: CASSLTTDWAGGPTETQYF
CDR3nt: TGTGCCAGCAGCCTAACTACGGACTGGGCGGGAGGGCCGACAGAGACCCAGTACTTC
v_gene: TRBV11-1
d_gene: TRBD2
len: 19
j_gene: TRBJ2-5
abundance: many

CDR3aa: CASSFRGDGVTGELFF
CDR3nt: TGTGCCAGCAGTTTTCGGGGGGATGGTGTCACCGGGGAGCTGTTTTTT
v_gene: TRBV12-3/TRBV12-4
d_gene: TRBD2
len: 16
j_gene: TRBJ2-2
abundance: -

CDR3aa: CSATTGDSPLHF
CDR3nt: TGCAGTGCTACTACAGGGGATTCACCCCTCCACTTT
v_gene: TRBV20-1
d_gene: TRBD1
len: 12
j_gene: TRBJ1-6
abundance: many

CDR3aa: CASSSRTGVQETQYF
CDR3nt: TGTGCCAGCAGTTCTCGGACAGGCGTACAAGAGACCCAGTACTTC
v_gene: TRBV28
d_gene: TRBD1
len: 15
j_gene: TRBJ2-5
abundance: many

CDR3aa: CASSEFRDRYEQYF
CDR3nt: TGTGCCAGCAGTGAATTCAGGGATAGGTACGAGCAGTACTTC
v_gene: TRBV6-1
d_gene: -
len: 14
j_gene: TRBJ2-7
abundance: -

CDR3aa: CASSLWGYGSNQPQHF
CDR3nt: TGTGCCAGCAGCCTCTGGGGGTACGGTAGCAATCAGCCCCAGCATTTT
v_gene: TRBV7-8
d_gene: -
len: 16
j_gene: TRBJ1-5
abundance: -

CDR3aa: CASSPRTQSNYGYTF
CDR3nt: TGTGCCAGCAGCCCCCGGACACAGTCTAACTATGGCTACACCTTC
v_gene: TRBV7-8
d_gene: -
len: 15
j_gene: TRBJ1-2
abundance: -

CDR3aa: CASSYSGQGSYGYTF
CDR3nt: TGTGCCAGCAGTTACTCGGGACAGGGGAGCTATGGCTACACCTTC
v_gene: TRBV6-5
d_gene: TRBD1
len: 15
j_gene: TRBJ1-2
abundance: once

CDR3aa: CASSLSRGRIGRETQYF
CDR3nt: TGTGCCAGCAGTTTATCCAGGGGGCGAATCGGTCGGGAGACCCAGTACTTC
v_gene: TRBV28
d_gene: TRBD1
len: 17
j_gene: TRBJ2-5
abundance: -

CDR3aa: CASVTGQVNTEAFF
CDR3nt: TGTGCCAGCGTCACGGGGCAGGTGAACACTGAAGCTTTCTTT
v_gene: TRBV28
d_gene: -
len: 14
j_gene: TRBJ1-1
abundance: many

CDR3aa: CATSQYWNTEAFF
CDR3nt: TGTGCCACCAGTCAATATTGGAACACTGAAGCTTTCTTT
v_gene: TRBV3-1
d_gene: -
len: 13
j_gene: TRBJ1-1
abundance: -